This TCR beta chain was recovered during a study of blood T cells in healthy people across ages. Points from the study as a whole: A greater number of naive CD4+ cells and higher diversity distinguished long-lived donors from aged donors. Since the PBMCs were unsorted, naive and antigen-experienced cells could not be conclusively compared. Strong correlation existed between TCR beta diversity and naive T cell percentage.

About this clonotype: Its target is unknown.

Through a sample-barcoded 5' primer and a J-beta primer mix, a second PCR was run for roughly 7 to 11 cycles. A template-switch adaptor containing 12 random nucleotides labeled each cDNA molecule. Each CDR3 protein is one row after TCRdb ran MiXCR on the 5' RACE reads. The sample contains about 650,000 distinct CDR3 sequences, 40% to 65% of which appear only once. Deletions cut 6 bases from V and 8 bases from J, with 16 bases between. CDR3 length: 14 residues. The sequence derives from a woman at least 80 years old in good health. The specimen sequenced was blood. The chain carries TRBV12-3 or TRBV12-4 and TRBJ1-4, with D tentatively TRBD1 (6 bases). DNA for the CDR3: TGTGCCAGCAGCTCCGACAGGAGGGTCGAAAAACTGTTTTTT. This codes for CASSSDRRVEKLFF.